One sample yielded the 13 T cell receptor beta chains listed below, sequenced in a study of blood T cell repertoires in COVID-19. Produced via immunoSEQ multiplex PCR; TCRdb's table is partial and in-frame only. The sample contains about 150,000 clones, approximately 80% of which appear only once. The sequenced sample consisted of peripheral blood. These TCRs come from a woman aged 55 to 70 with COVID-19, enrolled during active disease.

V is TRBV12-5 and J is TRBJ2-6; 8 bases map to TRBD1. CDR1 and CDR2 (germline): LGHNT, FRNRAP. The CDR3 spans 19 residues. Trimming cost V 5 bases and J 0 bases; bases outside gene matches: 12. The CDR3 region is CASGDYGTGHYSGANVLTF. The CDR3 region has the DNA TGTGCTAGTGGTGATTATGGGACAGGCCATTACTCTGGGGCCAACGTCCTGACTTTC.

Here the CDR3 DNA reads TGCGCCAGCAGCTGGGACTTCAATCAGCCCCAGCATTTT. Translating gives CASSWDFNQPQHF. The chain carries TRBV5-1 and TRBJ1-5; D possibly corresponds to TRBD1 (5 bases). The germline gives CDR1 SGHRS, CDR2 YFSETQ. V was clipped by 3 bases and J by 3 bases, with 7 bases between them. The CDR3 is 13 amino acids.

This clone occurred once. The chain recombines TRBV14 with TRBJ1-5; the D gene is possibly TRBD1 (6 bases). V was pared by 4 bases and J by 5 bases, with 12 bases between. The CDR3 totals 14 residues. Germline-derived CDR1 and CDR2 are SGHDN and FVKESK. This CDR3 is CASSPWGLDQPQHF. Here the CDR3 DNA reads TGTGCCAGCAGCCCGTGGGGGCTCGATCAGCCCCAGCATTTT.

V gene TRBV15 combines with J gene TRBJ1-1; 7 nucleotides line up with TRBD1. V shed 0 bases, J shed 4 bases, and the junction held 5 bases outside the gene matches. Germline CDR1 and CDR2: LNHNV and YYDKDF (reference sequence). The CDR3 has 15 residues. The CDR3 DNA reads TGTGCCACCAGCAGAGATCCAAGACAGGGCACTGAAGCTTTCTTT. This encodes CATSRDPRQGTEAFF.

This clone was recorded only once. The chain employs TRBV7-9 and TRBJ2-2; 9 nucleotides match TRBD2. J gave up 6 bases and V 6 bases, and 8 bases lay outside the gene matches. Germline loops: CDR1 SEHNR, CDR2 FQNEAQ (reference sequence). The CDR3 loop spans 15 amino acids. The CDR3 protein is CASRRAGGLSGELFF. CDR3 DNA sequence: TGTGCCAGCAGAAGAGCGGGGGGCCTGTCCGGGGAGCTGTTTTTT.

V gene TRBV3-1 (or the pseudogene TRBV3-2) combines with J gene TRBJ1-1, with TRBD1 identical over 7 bases. The CDR3 runs to 16 residues. The V and J ends lost 0 bases and 4 bases, in that order; junction bases with no gene match: 8. Germline V CDR1 and CDR2: LGHDT, YNNKEL (reference sequence). CDR3 DNA sequence: TGTGCCAGCAGCCAAGAAAGGGGGCGCAAAGTCACTGAAGCTTTCTTT. It is translated as CASSQERGRKVTEAFF.

This clone showed up just once. The chain uses TRBV3-1 (or the pseudogene TRBV3-2) and TRBJ1-2; D is unresolved. The CDR3 is 14 amino acids. The V gene's germline CDR1 is LGHDT and CDR2 YNNKEL (reference sequence). V was shortened by 1 base and J by 4 bases, with 10 bases between the two germline ends. The CDR3 protein is CASSQGIQSYGYTF. CDR3 DNA: TGTGCCAGCAGCCAAGGCATACAGTCCTATGGCTACACCTTC.

The rearrangement uses TRBV5-6 and TRBJ1-6, with TRBD1 identical over 9 bases. Germline CDR1 SGHDT, CDR2 YYEEEE. The junction had 4 bases not matched to a gene; V was cut back by 0 bases and J by 9 bases. This CDR3 region has 15 residues. The CDR3 DNA sequence: TGTGCCAGCAGCTTGGGGGACAGGGACTTTTCACCCCTCCACTTT. Translated: CASSLGDRDFSPLHF.

This clone was observed a handful of times. Here the CDR3 reads CASSLVGVSNSPLHF. In DNA, the CDR3 is TGTGCCAGCAGCTTGGTCGGGGTGTCTAATTCACCCCTCCACTTT. V and J are TRBV5-5 and TRBJ1-6; D gene unclear. Trimming removed 0 bases from V and 6 bases from J, with 10 bases in between. This CDR3 has 15 residues. Germline V gives CDR1 SGHKS, CDR2 YYEKEE (reference sequence).

This clone was picked up one time. The chain joins TRBV12-3 or TRBV12-4 to TRBJ1-1; D gene ambiguous. V was clipped by 6 bases and J by 2 bases, with 7 bases between them. The CDR3 contains 12 residues. CDR3 nucleotide sequence: TGTGCCAGCAGACCCACAAACACTGAAGCTTTCTTT. Translating it yields CASRPTNTEAFF.

The chain employs TRBV2 and TRBJ2-2, with TRBD2 as a possible D gene (5 bases). The CDR3 runs to 14 residues. V lost 6 bases and J lost 3, with 11 bases in between. Germline V gives CDR1 SNHLY, CDR2 FYNNEI. CDR3 region: CASRPRDYTGELFF. As DNA, the CDR3 is TGTGCCAGCAGGCCTCGGGATTACACCGGGGAGCTGTTTTTT.

This clone has a single count. This rearrangement joins TRBV7-2 to TRBJ2-1, with D possibly matching TRBD2 (5 bases). Germline V lookup: CDR1 SGHTA, CDR2 FQGNSA. V dropped 5 bases and J dropped 8 bases, with 13 bases sitting between them. The CDR3 runs 13 residues. CDR3 region: CASSQRGYYEQFF. The CDR3 region has the DNA TGTGCCAGCAGCCAACGGGGATACTATGAGCAGTTCTTC.

The chain recombines TRBV6-4 with TRBJ1-1, with D possibly being TRBD1 (6 bases). The CDR3 sequence is 15 residues long. The V and J ends lost 5 bases and 0 bases respectively, with 13 bases between them. Germline assignment: CDR1 MRHNA and CDR2 SNTAGT. The CDR3 loop is CASSKEDRLNTEAFF. In DNA, the CDR3 is TGTGCCAGCAGTAAAGAGGACAGATTGAACACTGAAGCTTTCTTT.